This T cell receptor (beta chain) was identified in a study of identical twins. Study-wide points: Cross-sectional statistics, not tracking of the same donors, supported the conclusions.

The germline V and J ends were trimmed by 1 base and 4 bases, with 4 bases remaining between them. This CDR3 is built from 11 residues. Per germline, CDR1 DFQATT and CDR2 SNEGSKA (reference sequence). Points on this clonotype: Its specificity is not known.

TCRdb analysed the 5' RACE reads with MiXCR anew, one entry per CDR3 protein. The data hold some 440,000 distinct CDR3 sequences, with around 24% observed a single time. These data were also reused for a study on T cells expressing NK-cell markers. That report adds: The dominant NKG2C+ clonotypes represented roughly 1.0-7.5% of CD8+ T cells in more than five donors. Topping the CD3+CD56-NKG2C+ fraction as well were these clonotypes, in a handful of donors.

This chain uses TRBV20-1 with TRBJ2-5; D not resolved. Material: CD4+ T cells sorted from blood. The TCR comes from a woman between 18 and 29 years old in good health. CDR3 sequence (DNA): TGCAGTGCTAGAGTCACAGAGACCCAGTACTTC. As protein: CSARVTETQYF.